The rows below give T cell receptor beta chains drawn from one sample of a study of OX40 agonist ivuxolimab in advanced cancers. The data were produced by immunoSEQ multiplex PCR, yet TCRdb's version contains in-frame clones alone and is incomplete. The table shows around 60,000 clones, with approximately 88% occurring only once. The material sequenced was CD4+ or CD8+ T cells sorted from blood, taken in a trial of the OX40 agonist ivuxolimab. Receptors originate from an adult with an advanced solid tumor such as melanoma, head and neck, liver or kidney cancer. Both conserved end residues are part of each CDR3. Each record gives: V gene, J gene, CDR3 protein.

>TRBV6-6|TRBJ2-7
CASSGGTGTTYEQYF
>TRBV19|TRBJ2-1
CASSGLGIYNEQFF
>TRBV2|TRBJ1-5
CASRADAGPQHF
>TRBV25-1|TRBJ2-2
CASSHSYTGELFF
>TRBV29-1|TRBJ2-5
CSVGTGVAETQYF
>TRBV28|TRBJ2-2
CASLNGGQGATGELFF
>TRBV10-2|TRBJ1-2
CASSGQGYGGYTF
>TRBV19|TRBJ1-1
CASSPGTGSVNTEAFF
>TRBV5-1|TRBJ2-1
CASSLDRDAQFF
>TRBV19|TRBJ2-5
CASSMPGLQETQYF
>TRBV5-1|TRBJ2-7
CASSGGGTSGAYEQYF
>TRBV7-3|TRBJ2-2
CASSSTPATGELFF
>TRBV7-8|TRBJ1-1
CASSLVGGAVVTEAFF
>TRBV10-3|TRBJ2-7
CAISPEYEQYF
>TRBV7-3|TRBJ2-2
CASSSLPTRNTGELFF
>TRBV4-1|TRBJ1-5
CASSQEGTGVGNQPQHF
>TRBV19|TRBJ2-1
CASSTPGLAGGGQFF
>TRBV6-1|TRBJ2-5
CASSTTGGSETQYF
>TRBV6-5|NA
CASRPGTDSYEQYF
>TRBV18|TRBJ2-1
CASSPLQFNNEQFF
>TRBV2|TRBJ1-4
CASSAQEGGFNEKLFF
>TRBV18|TRBJ2-7
CASSPGLAAAYEQYF
>TRBV18|TRBJ1-1
CASSPMTGALNTEAFF
>TRBV18|TRBJ1-4
CASSPGVTNEKLFF
>TRBV5-1|TRBJ2-5
CASSRGLAAFQETQYF
>TRBV18|TRBJ2-3
CASSPGTGESTDTQYF
>TRBV29-1|TRBJ1-2
CSVTRGIYGYTF
>TRBV6-5|TRBJ2-3
CASSRDYRSTDTQYF
>TRBV7-2|TRBJ2-7
CASSLSGVEQYF
>TRBV5-1|TRBJ1-1
CASSLDRGREAFF
>TRBV5-1|TRBJ1-5
CASNVRDRAVCPQHF
>TRBV7-2|TRBJ2-3
CASSLVVSSTDTQYF
>TRBV7-8|TRBJ2-1
CASSLAGGTYNEQFF
>TRBV7-9|TRBJ2-5
CASSYQETQYF
>TRBV6-6|TRBJ1-5
CASSYSNREGQPQHF
>TRBV5-1|TRBJ2-1
CASSFQGQGNEQFF
>TRBV5-1|TRBJ2-7
CASSPSGVYEQYF
>TRBV10-2|TRBJ1-4
CASSEQGPEKLFF
>TRBV5-1|TRBJ1-1
CASSFGGKAFF
>TRBV5-1|TRBJ2-5
CASSPGHGGETQYF
>TRBV9|TRBJ2-2
CASSSQLSSGELFF
>TRBV14|TRBJ2-1
CASSVLAGVYENEQFF
>TRBV6-6|TRBJ2-1
CASSYSRPTGNEQFF
>TRBV7-2|TRBJ2-3
CASSPTGGRGDTQYF
>TRBV30|TRBJ1-6
CAWRRVGASPLHF
>TRBV15|TRBJ1-2
CATSRQGTNYGYTF
>TRBV9|TRBJ2-1
CASSVAPVTSRVEQFF
>TRBV7-2|TRBJ1-1
CASSFGRDTEAFF
>TRBV6-6|TRBJ1-5
CASSKDSGNQPQHF
>TRBV5-4|TRBJ1-1
CASSLPNTEAFF
>TRBV18|TRBJ2-1
CASSPFMPTGGAGNEQFF
>TRBV28|TRBJ2-1
CASSPSGWTVRSYNEQFF
>TRBV7-2|TRBJ2-3
CASSRQGGGTTDTQYF
>TRBV27|TRBJ1-5
CASSSAGGGTQPQHF
>TRBV13|TRBJ2-1
CASRSRRSYNEQFF